One sample yielded the 17 T cell receptor beta chains listed below, sequenced in a study of T cells in Graves' hyperthyroidism and ophthalmopathy. Amplified regions were TCR beta CDR3 sequences from RNA transcripts. Using the HTBI primer set, a first-round RT-PCR was run on the TCR CDR3. Each CDR3 protein is one row after TCRdb ran MiXCR on the multiplex PCR reads. The data contain 500,000 to 600,000 distinct CDR3 sequences, 40% to 55% of them singletons. The specimen sequenced was peripheral blood or thyroid tissue (not recorded which). Every receptor here comes from a young woman with Graves' hyperthyroidism.

In this sample, this clonotype turned up once. A much more abundant neighbour one base away suggests this may be a read error. The genes are TRBV19 and TRBJ2-7; TRBD1 agrees at 10 bases. Trimming took 9 bases from V and 5 from J; bases not matched to a gene: 16. Germline assignment: CDR1 LNHDA and CDR2 SQIVND (reference sequence). The CDR3 has 16 amino acids. CDR3 DNA: TGTGCCAGCAGTTACCCGGGACAGGGGAACGCCGACGAGCAGTACTTC. Translated: CASSYPGQGNADEQYF. Full variable domain (outside the CDR3, taken from reference TRBV19 and TRBJ2-7): DGGITQSPKYLFRKEGQNVTLSCEQNLNHDAMYWYRQDPGQGLRLIYYSQIVNDFQKGDIAEGYSVSREKKESFPLTVTSAQKNPTAFYLCASSYPGQGNADEQYFGPGTRLTVT.

Many counts were recorded for this clonotype. The genes are TRBV19 and TRBJ1-1; 7 positions match TRBD1. Germline CDR1 reads LNHDA; CDR2 reads SQIVND (reference sequence). This CDR3 is 13 amino acids long. V dropped 10 bases and J dropped 2; count of bases not matched to a gene: 7. In nucleotides, the CDR3 is TGTGCCATCACGAACAGGGGTAACACTGAAGCTTTCTTT. Amino acids: CAITNRGNTEAFF.

Notes on this clonotype: This may be a read error, as it is one base from a much larger clone. This CDR3 reads CTSSQAGTSDYEQYF. In nucleotides, the CDR3 is TGTACCAGCAGCCAGGCGGGGACTAGTGATTACGAGCAGTACTTC. The V gene is TRBV4-1, the J gene TRBJ2-7, with 8 bases that match TRBD2. The CDR3 is 15 amino acids. Germline CDR1 MGHRA, CDR2 YSYEKL.

This clonotype was recorded at least ten times. The chain carries TRBV19 and TRBJ2-5; D gene ambiguous. This CDR3 is 14 amino acids long. Germline CDR1 LNHDA, CDR2 SQIVND (reference sequence). V shed 5 bases and J shed 5 bases, with 15 bases lying between them. The CDR3 sequence: CASSLPGRLETQYF. CDR3 nucleotide sequence: TGTGCCAGTAGTTTGCCAGGCCGGTTGGAGACCCAGTACTTC.

This sequence joins TRBV5-1 and TRBJ1-2, with TRBD1 matching 9 bases. Looked up from germline, CDR1 is SGHRS and CDR2 is YFSETQ. V gave up 4 bases and J gave up 8 bases; unmatched junction bases: 6. The length of the CDR3 is 13 residues. CDR3 DNA sequence: TGCGCCAGCAGCCGGGGGACAGGGAGCGGCTACACCTTC. This translates into CASSRGTGSGYTF.

This clonotype was seen ten or more times. This CDR3 reads CASSEPSPLHF. The CDR3 DNA reads as TGTGCCAGCAGTGAACCATCACCCCTCCACTTT. The gene calls are TRBV6-1 and TRBJ1-6, with no clear D. V was cut by 2 bases and J by 10 bases, with 3 bases left in between. The CDR3 sequence is 11 residues long. Germline V gene sequence: CDR1 MNHNS, CDR2 SASEGT.

With regard to this clonotype: In this CDR3 the conserved last residue, phenylalanine or tryptophan, is missing, so a read error is likely. The V gene is TRBV12-3 or TRBV12-4, the J gene TRBJ2-2, with D possibly matching TRBD2 (6 bases). The CDR3 totals 13 residues. V lost 8 bases and J lost 3, with 10 bases in between. The CDR3 DNA reads as TGTGCCAGCTGCGGGGTCGACACCGGGGAGCTGTTTGTA. It is translated as CASCGVDTGELFV.

This clonotype came up many times. The chain uses TRBV7-2 and TRBJ2-2; TRBD2 aligns across 12 bases. The CDR3 runs 16 residues. The germline gives CDR1 SGHTA, CDR2 FQGNSA. The V segment lost 1 base and the J segment 4 bases; nucleotides outside the gene matches: 1. The CDR3 nucleotides are TGTGCCAGCAGCTTAGGACTAGCGGGAGTCACCGGGGAGCTGTTTTTT. This gives the protein CASSLGLAGVTGELFF.

This clonotype appeared many times. The chain joins TRBV12-5 to TRBJ1-3; D is possibly TRBD1 (5 bases). V was shortened by 7 bases and J by 2 bases, with 15 bases between the two germline ends. The CDR3 sequence is 15 residues long. Germline values: CDR1 LGHNT, CDR2 FRNRAP. CDR3 region: CASANKQAPGNTIYF. CDR3 bases: TGTGCTAGTGCCAATAAACAGGCACCTGGAAACACCATATATTTT.

The chain couples TRBV7-2 to TRBJ2-6; the match to TRBD1 covers 7 bases. The CDR3 spans 18 residues. Germline CDR1 SGHTA, CDR2 FQGNSA. With 6 bases clipped from V and 0 bases from J, the junction kept 11 bases outside the gene matches. The CDR3 sequence: CASRPTGAEGSGANVLTF. The CDR3 DNA sequence: TGTGCCAGCAGACCTACAGGGGCGGAAGGCTCTGGGGCCAACGTCCTGACTTTC.

The rearrangement joins TRBV20-1 to TRBJ2-5; TRBD1 matches 10 bases. The V segment lost 1 base and the J segment 1 base; nucleotides outside the gene matches: 0. This CDR3 spans 14 amino acids. CDR1 and CDR2 (germline): DFQATT, SNEGSKA (reference sequence). As DNA, the CDR3 is TGCAGTGCTAGAGGACAGGGGGCCCAAGAGACCCAGTACTTC. This codes for CSARGQGAQETQYF.

Note on this clonotype: The conserved phenylalanine or tryptophan normally closing the CDR3 is absent here, so this likely arose from a read error. The chain is built from TRBV12-3 or TRBV12-4 and TRBJ1-5; no clear D gene. The CDR3 covers 14 residues. V was shortened by 3 bases and J by 8 bases, with 14 bases between the two germline ends. CDR3 nucleotide sequence: TGTGCCAGCAGTTTTAGCGGTTTTAGCGAGCCCCAGCATTCA. This gives the protein CASSFSGFSEPQHS.

This CDR3 reads CASSTGTSGYQETQYF. For the CDR3, the DNA is TGTGCCAGCAGTACCGGGACGTCGGGGTACCAAGAGACCCAGTACTTC. The rearrangement joins TRBV12-3 or TRBV12-4 to TRBJ2-5; the D gene could be TRBD1 or TRBD2 (5 bases each). The CDR3 loop spans 16 amino acids. V lost 5 bases, J lost 0 bases, and 16 bases lay in between.

As to this clonotype: Because the CDR3's place on the DNA is in doubt, the DNA is left out and the CDR3 is given as listed by TCRdb. The chain couples TRBV7-2 to TRBJ2-5; whether TRBD1, the table's D call, matches the DNA was not checked. The CDR3 length equals 22 residues, ends included. The V gene's germline CDR1 is SGHTA and CDR2 FQGNSA. CDR3 residues: CASSPSDRGQQPQHFGTDFQYF.

The genes are TRBV7-9 and TRBJ1-2; no definite D call. CDR3 length: 12 amino acids. V was trimmed by 5 bases and J by 9 bases, leaving 13 bases between them. Germline V CDR1 and CDR2: SEHNR, FQNEAQ (reference sequence). CDR3 bases: TGTGCCAGCAGCCCCCGTGGCGGTAGCTACACCTTC. Its protein product is CASSPRGGSYTF.

This chain joins TRBV7-2 and TRBJ2-3; D is perhaps TRBD2 (6 bases). Germline V CDR1 and CDR2: SGHTA, FQGNSA. This CDR3 has 14 amino acids. Trimming cost V 6 bases and J 6 bases, with 16 bases left between them. The CDR3 loop is CASRIAVWADTQYF. The CDR3 coding sequence is TGTGCCAGCAGAATAGCGGTCTGGGCCGATACGCAGTATTTT.

The genes are TRBV25-1 and TRBJ1-2; weak D call: TRBD1 (5 bases). The CDR3 runs 14 residues. Germline values: CDR1 MGHDK, CDR2 SYGVNS. Trimming stripped 2 bases from V and 8 bases from J, with 15 bases between. Here the CDR3 reads CASSEVGRPGGYTF. The CDR3 DNA reads TGTGCCAGCAGTGAAGTGGGGCGGCCGGGGGGCTACACCTTC.